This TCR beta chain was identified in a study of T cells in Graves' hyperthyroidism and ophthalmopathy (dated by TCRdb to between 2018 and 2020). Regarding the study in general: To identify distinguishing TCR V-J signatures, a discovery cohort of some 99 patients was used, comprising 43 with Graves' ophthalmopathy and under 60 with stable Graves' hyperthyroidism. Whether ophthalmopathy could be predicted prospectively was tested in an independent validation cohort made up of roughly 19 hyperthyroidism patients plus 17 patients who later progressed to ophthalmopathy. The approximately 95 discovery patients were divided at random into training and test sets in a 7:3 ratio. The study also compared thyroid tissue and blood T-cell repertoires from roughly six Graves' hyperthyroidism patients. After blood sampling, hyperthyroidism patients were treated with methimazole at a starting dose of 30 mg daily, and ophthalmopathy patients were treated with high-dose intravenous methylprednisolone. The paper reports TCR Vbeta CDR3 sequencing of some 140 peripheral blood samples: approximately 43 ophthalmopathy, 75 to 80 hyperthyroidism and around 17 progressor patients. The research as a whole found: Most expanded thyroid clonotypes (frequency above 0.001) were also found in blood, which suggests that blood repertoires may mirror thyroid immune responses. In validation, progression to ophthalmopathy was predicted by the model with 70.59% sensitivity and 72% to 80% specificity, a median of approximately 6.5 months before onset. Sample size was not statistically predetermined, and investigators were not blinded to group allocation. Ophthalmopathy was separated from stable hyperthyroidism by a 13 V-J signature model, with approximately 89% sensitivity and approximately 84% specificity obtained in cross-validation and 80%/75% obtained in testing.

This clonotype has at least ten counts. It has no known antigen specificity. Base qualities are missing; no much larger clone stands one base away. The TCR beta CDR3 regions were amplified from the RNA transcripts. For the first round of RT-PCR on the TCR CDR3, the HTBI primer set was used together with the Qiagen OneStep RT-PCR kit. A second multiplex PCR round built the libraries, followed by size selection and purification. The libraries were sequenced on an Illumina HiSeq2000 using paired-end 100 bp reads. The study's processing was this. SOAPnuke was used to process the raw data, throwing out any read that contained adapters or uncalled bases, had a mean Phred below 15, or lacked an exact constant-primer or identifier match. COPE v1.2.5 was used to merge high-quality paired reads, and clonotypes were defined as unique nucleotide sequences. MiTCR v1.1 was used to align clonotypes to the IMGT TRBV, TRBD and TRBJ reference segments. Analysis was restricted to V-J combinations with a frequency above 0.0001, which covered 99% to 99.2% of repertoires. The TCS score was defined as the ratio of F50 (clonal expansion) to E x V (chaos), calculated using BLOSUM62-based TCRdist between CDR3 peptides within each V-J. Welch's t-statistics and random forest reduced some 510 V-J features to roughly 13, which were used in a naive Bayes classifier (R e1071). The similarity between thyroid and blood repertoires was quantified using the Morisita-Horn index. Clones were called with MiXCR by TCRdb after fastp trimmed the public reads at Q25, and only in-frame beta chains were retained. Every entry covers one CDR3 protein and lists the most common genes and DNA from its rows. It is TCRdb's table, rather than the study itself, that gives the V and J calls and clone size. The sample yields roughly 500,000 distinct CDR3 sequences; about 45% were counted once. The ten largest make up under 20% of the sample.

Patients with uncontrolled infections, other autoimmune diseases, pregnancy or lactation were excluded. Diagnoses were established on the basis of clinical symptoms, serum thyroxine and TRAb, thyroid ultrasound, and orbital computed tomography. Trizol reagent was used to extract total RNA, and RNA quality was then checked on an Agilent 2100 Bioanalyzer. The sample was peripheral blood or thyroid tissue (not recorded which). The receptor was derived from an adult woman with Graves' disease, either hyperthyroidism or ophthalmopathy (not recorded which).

The nucleotide sequence reads as follows: TGTGCCAGCAGCTTGGGCTTCGCCCCGGTGCCGTACTTC. This codes for CASSLGFAPVPYF. Here the chain combines TRBV7-2 and TRBJ2-7; the D gene cannot be resolved reliably. The trim is 3 bases for V and 12 bases for J, with a gap of 18 bases between the germline ends. From its cysteine to its phenylalanine, the CDR3 spans 13 amino acids. Solely the CDR3 DNA is kept, with 39 bases framed from the first base. The germline V gene yields SGHTA for CDR1 and FQGNSA for CDR2.